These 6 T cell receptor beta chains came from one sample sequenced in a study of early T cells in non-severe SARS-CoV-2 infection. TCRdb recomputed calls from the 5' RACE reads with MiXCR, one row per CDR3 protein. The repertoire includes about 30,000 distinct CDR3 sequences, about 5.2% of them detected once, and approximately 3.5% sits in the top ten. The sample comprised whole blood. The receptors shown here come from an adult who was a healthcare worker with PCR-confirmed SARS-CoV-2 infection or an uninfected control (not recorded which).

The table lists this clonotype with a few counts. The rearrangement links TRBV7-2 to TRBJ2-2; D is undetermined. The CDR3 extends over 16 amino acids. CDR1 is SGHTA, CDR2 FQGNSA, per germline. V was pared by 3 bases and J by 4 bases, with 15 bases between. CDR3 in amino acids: CASSLTRISPTGELFF. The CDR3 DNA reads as TGTGCCAGCAGCTTGACTCGAATTAGTCCCACCGGGGAGCTGTTTTTT.

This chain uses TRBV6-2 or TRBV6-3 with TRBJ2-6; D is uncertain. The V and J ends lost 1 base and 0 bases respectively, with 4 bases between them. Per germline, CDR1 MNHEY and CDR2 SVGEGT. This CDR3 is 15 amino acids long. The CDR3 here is CASSYLPSGANVLTF. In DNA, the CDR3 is TGTGCCAGCAGTTACTTGCCCTCTGGGGCCAACGTCCTGACTTTC.

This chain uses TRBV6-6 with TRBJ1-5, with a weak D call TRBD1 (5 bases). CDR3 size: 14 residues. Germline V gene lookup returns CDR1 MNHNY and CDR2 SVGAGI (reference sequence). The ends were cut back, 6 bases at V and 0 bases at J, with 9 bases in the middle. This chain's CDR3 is CASSRGISNQPQHF. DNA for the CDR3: TGTGCCAGCAGCCGGGGGATTAGCAATCAGCCCCAGCATTTT.

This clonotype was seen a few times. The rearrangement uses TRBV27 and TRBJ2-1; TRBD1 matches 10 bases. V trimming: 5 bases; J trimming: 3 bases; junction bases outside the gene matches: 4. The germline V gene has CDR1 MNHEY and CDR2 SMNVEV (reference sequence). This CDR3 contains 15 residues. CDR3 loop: CASSRGQGYYNEQFF. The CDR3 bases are TGTGCCAGCAGTCGGGGACAGGGGTACTACAATGAGCAGTTCTTC.

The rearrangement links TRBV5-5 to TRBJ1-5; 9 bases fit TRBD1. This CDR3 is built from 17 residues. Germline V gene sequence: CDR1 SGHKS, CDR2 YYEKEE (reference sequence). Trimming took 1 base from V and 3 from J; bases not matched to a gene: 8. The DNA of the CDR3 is TGTGCCAGCAGCTTGTGGGGACAGGGCAAGGACAATCAGCCCCAGCATTTT. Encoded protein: CASSLWGQGKDNQPQHF.

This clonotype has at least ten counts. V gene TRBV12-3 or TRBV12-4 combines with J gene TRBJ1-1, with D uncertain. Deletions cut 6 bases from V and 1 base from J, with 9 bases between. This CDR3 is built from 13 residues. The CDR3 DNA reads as TGTGCCAGCAGGGACGAAGAGAACACTGAAGCTTTCTTT. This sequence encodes CASRDEENTEAFF.